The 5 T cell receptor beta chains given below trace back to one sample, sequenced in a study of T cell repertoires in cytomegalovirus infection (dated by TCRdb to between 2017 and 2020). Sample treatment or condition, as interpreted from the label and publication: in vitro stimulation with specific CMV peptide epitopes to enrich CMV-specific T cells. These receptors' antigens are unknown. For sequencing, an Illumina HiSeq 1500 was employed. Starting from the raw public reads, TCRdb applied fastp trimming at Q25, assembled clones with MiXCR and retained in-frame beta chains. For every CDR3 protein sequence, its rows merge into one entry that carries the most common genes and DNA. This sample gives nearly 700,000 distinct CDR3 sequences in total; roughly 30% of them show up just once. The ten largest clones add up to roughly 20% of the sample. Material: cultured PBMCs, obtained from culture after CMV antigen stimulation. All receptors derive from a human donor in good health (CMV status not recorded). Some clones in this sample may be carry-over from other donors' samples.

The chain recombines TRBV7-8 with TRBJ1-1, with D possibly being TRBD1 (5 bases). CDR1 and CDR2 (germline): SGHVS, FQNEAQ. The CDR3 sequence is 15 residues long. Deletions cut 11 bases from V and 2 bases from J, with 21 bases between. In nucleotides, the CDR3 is TGTGCCGGGACGAAGATGGGATCCCAAAACACTGAAGCTTTCTTT. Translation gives CAGTKMGSQNTEAFF.

CDR3 in amino acids: CASSPLGRAGEQFF. The CDR3 DNA reads as TGTGCCAGCAGCCCACTAGGGAGGGCGGGTGAGCAGTTCTTC. V and J are TRBV7-9 and TRBJ2-1; 7 nucleotides match TRBD2. There are 14 residues in the CDR3. Germline V gives CDR1 SEHNR, CDR2 FQNEAQ (reference sequence). Germline trimming cut 5 bases from V and 9 bases from J; bases unmatched to any gene: 10. The whole variable domain, filled in from reference TRBV7-9 and TRBJ2-1, reads DTGVSQNPRHKITKRGQNVTFRCDPISEHNRLYWYRQTLGQGPEFLTYFQNEAQLEKSRLLSDRFSAERPKGSFSTLEIQRTEQGDSAMYLCASSPLGRAGEQFFGPGTRLTVL.

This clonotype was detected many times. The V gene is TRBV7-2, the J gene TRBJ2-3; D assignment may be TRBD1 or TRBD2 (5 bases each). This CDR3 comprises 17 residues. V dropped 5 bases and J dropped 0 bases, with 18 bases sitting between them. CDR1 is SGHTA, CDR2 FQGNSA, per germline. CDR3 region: CASSPNRGAGSTDTQYF. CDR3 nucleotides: TGTGCCAGCAGCCCCAATAGAGGGGCCGGTAGCACAGATACGCAGTATTTT.

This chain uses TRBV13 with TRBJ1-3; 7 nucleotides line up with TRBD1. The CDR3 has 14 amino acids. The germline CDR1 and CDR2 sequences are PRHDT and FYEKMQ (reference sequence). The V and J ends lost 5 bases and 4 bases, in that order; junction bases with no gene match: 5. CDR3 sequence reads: CASSQGGIGNTIYF. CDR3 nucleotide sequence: TGTGCCAGCAGCCAGGGGGGGATCGGAAACACCATATATTTT.

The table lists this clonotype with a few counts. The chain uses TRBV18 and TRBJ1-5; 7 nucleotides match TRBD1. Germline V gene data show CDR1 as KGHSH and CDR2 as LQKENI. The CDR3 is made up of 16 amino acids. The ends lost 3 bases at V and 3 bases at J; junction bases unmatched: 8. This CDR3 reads CASSPGQALLNQPQHF. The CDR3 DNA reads TGTGCCAGCTCACCTGGACAGGCCCTACTCAATCAGCCCCAGCATTTT.